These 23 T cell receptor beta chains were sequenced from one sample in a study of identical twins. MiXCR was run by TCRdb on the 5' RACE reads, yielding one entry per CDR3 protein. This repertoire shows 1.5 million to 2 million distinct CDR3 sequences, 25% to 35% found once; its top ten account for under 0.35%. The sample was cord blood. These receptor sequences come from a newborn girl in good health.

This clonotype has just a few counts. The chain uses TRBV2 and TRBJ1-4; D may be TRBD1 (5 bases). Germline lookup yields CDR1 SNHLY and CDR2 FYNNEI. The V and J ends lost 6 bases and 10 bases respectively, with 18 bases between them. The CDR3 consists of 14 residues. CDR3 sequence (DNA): TGTGCCAGCAGCCCACCCCTCAGGGTCGGAAAACTGTTTTTT. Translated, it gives CASSPPLRVGKLFF.

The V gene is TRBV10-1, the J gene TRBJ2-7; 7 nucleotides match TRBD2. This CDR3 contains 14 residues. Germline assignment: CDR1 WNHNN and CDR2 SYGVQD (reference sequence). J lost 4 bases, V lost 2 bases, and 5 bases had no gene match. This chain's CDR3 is CASSEVDGGYEQYF. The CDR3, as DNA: TGCGCCAGCAGTGAGGTGGACGGGGGGTACGAGCAGTACTTC.

CDR3 in DNA: TGCAGTGTTACGGGGACTAGCGCCTACAATGAGCAGTACTTC. Translated: CSVTGTSAYNEQYF. This sequence joins TRBV20-1 and TRBJ2-7; 10 bases map to TRBD2. V lost 7 bases and J lost 7; bases outside the gene matches: 13. The CDR3 has 14 residues. Germline assignment: CDR1 DFQATT and CDR2 SNEGSKA (reference sequence).

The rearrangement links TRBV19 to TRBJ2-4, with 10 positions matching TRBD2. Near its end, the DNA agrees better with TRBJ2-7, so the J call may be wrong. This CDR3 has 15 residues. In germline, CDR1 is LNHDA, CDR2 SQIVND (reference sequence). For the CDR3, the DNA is TGTGCCAGTAAGAGGGAGACTAGCGGGTCGTACGAGCAGTACTTC. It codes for CASKRETSGSYEQYF.

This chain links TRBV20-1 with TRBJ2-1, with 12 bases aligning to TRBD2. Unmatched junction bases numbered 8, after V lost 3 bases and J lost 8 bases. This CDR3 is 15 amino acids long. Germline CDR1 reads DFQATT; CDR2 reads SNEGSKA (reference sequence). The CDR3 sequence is CSARASSGRAHEQFF. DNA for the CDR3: TGCAGTGCTAGGGCTTCTAGCGGGAGGGCCCATGAGCAGTTCTTC.

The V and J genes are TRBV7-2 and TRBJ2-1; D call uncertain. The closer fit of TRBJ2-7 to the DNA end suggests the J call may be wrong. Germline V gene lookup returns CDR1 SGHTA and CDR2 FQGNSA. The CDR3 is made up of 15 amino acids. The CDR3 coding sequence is TGTGCCAGTCTCTTGGCAGTAGGGTCCTACAATGAGCAGTACTTC. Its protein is CASLLAVGSYNEQYF.

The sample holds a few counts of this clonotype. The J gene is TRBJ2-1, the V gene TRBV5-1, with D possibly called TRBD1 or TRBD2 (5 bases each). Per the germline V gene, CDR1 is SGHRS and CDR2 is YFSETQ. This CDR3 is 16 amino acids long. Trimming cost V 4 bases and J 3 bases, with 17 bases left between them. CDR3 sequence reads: CASSRTGAGYYNEQFF. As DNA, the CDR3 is TGCGCCAGCAGCCGGACCGGGGCTGGGTACTACAATGAGCAGTTCTTC.

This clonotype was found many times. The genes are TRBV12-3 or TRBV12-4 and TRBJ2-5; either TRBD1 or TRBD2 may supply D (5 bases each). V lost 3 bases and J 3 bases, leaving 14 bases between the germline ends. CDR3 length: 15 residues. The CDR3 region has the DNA TGTGCCAGCAGTTTGCGCAGGGTCGGGGAAGAGACCCAGTACTTC. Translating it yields CASSLRRVGEETQYF.

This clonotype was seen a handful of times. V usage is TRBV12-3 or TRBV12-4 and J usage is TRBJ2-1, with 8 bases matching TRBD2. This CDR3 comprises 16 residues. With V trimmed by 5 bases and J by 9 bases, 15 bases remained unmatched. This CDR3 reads CASSPRRRGGLGEQFF. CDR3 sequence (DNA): TGTGCCAGCAGTCCAAGGCGTCGGGGGGGCCTTGGTGAGCAGTTCTTC.

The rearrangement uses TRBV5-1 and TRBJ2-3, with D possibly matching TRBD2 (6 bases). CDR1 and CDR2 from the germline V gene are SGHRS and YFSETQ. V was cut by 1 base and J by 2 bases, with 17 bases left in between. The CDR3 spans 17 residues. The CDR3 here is CASSLYGRSPATDTQYF. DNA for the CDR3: TGCGCCAGCAGCTTGTACGGGAGAAGTCCTGCCACAGATACGCAGTATTTT. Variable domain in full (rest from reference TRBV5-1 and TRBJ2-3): KAGVTQTPRYLIKTRGQQVTLSCSPISGHRSVSWYQQTPGQGLQFLFEYFSETQRNKGNFPGRFSGRQFSNSRSEMNVSTLELGDSALYLCASSLYGRSPATDTQYFGPGTRLTVL.

CDR3 amino acids: CASRGLSGYEQYF. In nucleotides, the CDR3 is TGTGCCAGCAGGGGCCTTTCTGGCTACGAGCAGTACTTC. This chain connects TRBV27 to TRBJ2-7; the D is unclear. V lost 6 bases to trimming and J lost 3 bases, with 12 bases between them. CDR1 is MNHEY and CDR2 is SMNVEV in the germline V gene (reference sequence). The CDR3 loop spans 13 amino acids.

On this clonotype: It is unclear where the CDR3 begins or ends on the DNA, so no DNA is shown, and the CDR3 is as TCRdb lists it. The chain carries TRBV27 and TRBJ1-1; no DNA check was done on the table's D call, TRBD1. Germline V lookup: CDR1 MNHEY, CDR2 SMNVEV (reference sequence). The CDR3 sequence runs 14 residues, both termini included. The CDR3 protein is CASGWGAGNTEVFF.

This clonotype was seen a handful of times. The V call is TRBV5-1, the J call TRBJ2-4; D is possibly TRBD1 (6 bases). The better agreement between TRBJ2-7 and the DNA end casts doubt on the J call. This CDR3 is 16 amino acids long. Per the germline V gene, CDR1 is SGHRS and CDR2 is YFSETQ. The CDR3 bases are TGCGCCAGCAGCTTGGCCCCGACAGGATACTCCTACGAGCAGTACTTC. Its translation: CASSLAPTGYSYEQYF.

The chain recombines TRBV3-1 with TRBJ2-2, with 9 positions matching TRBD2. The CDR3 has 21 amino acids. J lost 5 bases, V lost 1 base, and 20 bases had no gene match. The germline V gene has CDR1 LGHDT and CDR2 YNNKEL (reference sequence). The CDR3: CASSQGSSGGGFTGRTGELFF. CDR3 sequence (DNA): TGTGCCAGCAGCCAAGGAAGTAGCGGGGGAGGTTTTACTGGAAGGACCGGGGAGCTGTTTTTT.

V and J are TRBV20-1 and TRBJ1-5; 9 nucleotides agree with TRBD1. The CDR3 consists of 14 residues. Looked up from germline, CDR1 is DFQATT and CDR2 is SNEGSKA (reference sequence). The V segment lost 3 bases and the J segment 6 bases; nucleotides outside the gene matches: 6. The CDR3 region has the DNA TGCAGTGCTAGCCGGGACAGGGCGGGTCAGCCCCAGCATTTT. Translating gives CSASRDRAGQPQHF.

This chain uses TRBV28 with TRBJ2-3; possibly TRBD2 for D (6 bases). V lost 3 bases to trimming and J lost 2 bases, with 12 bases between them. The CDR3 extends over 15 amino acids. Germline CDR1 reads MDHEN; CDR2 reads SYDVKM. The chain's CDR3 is CASSLNLAITDTQYF. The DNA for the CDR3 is TGTGCCAGCAGTTTGAACCTAGCGATCACAGATACGCAGTATTTT. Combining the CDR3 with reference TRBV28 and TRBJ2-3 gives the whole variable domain DVKVTQSSRYLVKRTGEKVFLECVQDMDHENMFWYRQDPGLGLRLIYFSYDVKMKEKGDIPEGYSVSREKKERFSLILESASTNQTSMYLCASSLNLAITDTQYFGPGTRLTVL.

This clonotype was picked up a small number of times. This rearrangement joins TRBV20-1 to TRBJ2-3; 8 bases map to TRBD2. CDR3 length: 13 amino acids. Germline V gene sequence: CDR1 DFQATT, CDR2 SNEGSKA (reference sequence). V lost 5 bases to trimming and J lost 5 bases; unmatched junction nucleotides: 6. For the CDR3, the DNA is TGCAGTGCTTGGGGACTAGGTCTAGATACGCAGTATTTT. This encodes CSAWGLGLDTQYF.

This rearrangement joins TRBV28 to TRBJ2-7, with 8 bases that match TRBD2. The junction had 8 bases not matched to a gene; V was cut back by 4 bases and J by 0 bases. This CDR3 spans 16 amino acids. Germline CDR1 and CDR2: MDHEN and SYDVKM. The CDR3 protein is CASSSAGRDTSYEQYF. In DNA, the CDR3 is TGTGCCAGCAGTTCCGCCGGGAGGGATACCTCCTACGAGCAGTACTTC.

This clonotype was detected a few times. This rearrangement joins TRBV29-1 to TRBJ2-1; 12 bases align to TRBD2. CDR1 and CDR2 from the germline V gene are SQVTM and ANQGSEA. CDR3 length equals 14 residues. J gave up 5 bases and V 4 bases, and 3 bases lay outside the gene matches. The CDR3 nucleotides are TGCAGCGTTGGGAGGACTAGCGGGAACAATGAGCAGTTCTTC. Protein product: CSVGRTSGNNEQFF.

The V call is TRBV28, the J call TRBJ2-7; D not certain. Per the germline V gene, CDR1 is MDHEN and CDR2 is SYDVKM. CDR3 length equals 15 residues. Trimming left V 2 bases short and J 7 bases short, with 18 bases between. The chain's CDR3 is CASSLKVEPVNEQYF. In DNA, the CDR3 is TGTGCCAGCAGTTTAAAGGTAGAGCCCGTCAATGAGCAGTACTTC.

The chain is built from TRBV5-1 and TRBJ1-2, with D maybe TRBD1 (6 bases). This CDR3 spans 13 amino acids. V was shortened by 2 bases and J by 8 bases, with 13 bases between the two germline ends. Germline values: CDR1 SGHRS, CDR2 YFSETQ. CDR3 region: CASSFSGAEGYTF. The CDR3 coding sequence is TGCGCCAGCAGCTTCTCAGGGGCTGAAGGCTACACCTTC.

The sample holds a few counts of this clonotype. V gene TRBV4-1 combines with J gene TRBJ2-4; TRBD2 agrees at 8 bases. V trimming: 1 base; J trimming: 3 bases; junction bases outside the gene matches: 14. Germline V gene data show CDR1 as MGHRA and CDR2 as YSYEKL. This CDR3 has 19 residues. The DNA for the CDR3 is TGCGCCAGCAGCCAAGGTGATGCGATAGCGGGACGGGGCAAAAACATTCAGTACTTC. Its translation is CASSQGDAIAGRGKNIQYF.

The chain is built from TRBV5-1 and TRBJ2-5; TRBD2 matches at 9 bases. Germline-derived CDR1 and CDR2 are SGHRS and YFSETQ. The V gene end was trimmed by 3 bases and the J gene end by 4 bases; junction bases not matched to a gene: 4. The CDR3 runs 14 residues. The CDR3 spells CASSSGTSPETQYF. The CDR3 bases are TGCGCCAGCAGCTCGGGGACTAGCCCAGAGACCCAGTACTTC.